Below, one TCR beta chain is given with its context. The sample is drawn from a study of cytomegalovirus exposure and HLA in healthy donors. The PCR made use of 60 Vbeta and 13 Jbeta primers. Clones were read by immunoSEQ multiplex PCR, and TCRdb kept only the in-frame ones, dropping some. Found here are approximately 150,000 clones, 70% of them singletons; the top ten hold under 5.5%. This CDR3 is built from 16 residues. The receptor comes from a man aged 18 to 30 in good health and CMV-seropositive. Sequencing was done on a sample of PBMCs. This sequence joins TRBV1 and TRBJ2-1; the table's D call of TRBD2 was not tested on the DNA. TRBV1 is given as a pseudogene. The DNA for the CDR3 is TGCACCAGCAGCCAAGATGAGTCCCCCCCCTACAATGAGCAGTTCTTC. It translates to CTSSQDESPPYNEQFF.